Given below is one T cell receptor beta chain in context. The data were produced by immunoSEQ multiplex PCR, yet TCRdb's version contains in-frame clones alone and is incomplete. Of over 120,000 clones detected, approximately 84% appear once; the ten largest clones hold 1.9%. The record originates from a study of blood T cell repertoires in COVID-19. This CDR3 is built from 14 residues. Germline V gives CDR1 MDHEN, CDR2 SYDVKM. The V gene lost 6 bases and the J gene lost 4 bases, with 15 bases spanning the gap. Sequencing was performed on peripheral blood. The gene calls are TRBV28 and TRBJ1-2; D gene uncertain. The sequence derives from a woman in her sixties with acute or convalescent COVID-19. This CDR3 is CASRETPSLYGYTF. In DNA form, the CDR3 reads TGTGCCAGCAGGGAAACACCTAGCCTCTATGGCTACACCTTC.